This T cell receptor (beta chain) was captured by sequencing in a study of CD8 T cells in Susac syndrome. Random hexamers were used to reverse transcribe an amount of roughly 0.45 to 1 ug RNA. TCRdb independently ran MiXCR on the immunoSEQ multiplex PCR reads; one entry per CDR3 protein. Of 150,000 to 200,000 distinct CDR3 sequences in the sample, approximately 93% are singletons; the top ten hold about 0.095%. The CDR3 contains 14 residues. Germline V CDR1 and CDR2: SGHRS, YFSETQ. Trimming cost V 4 bases and J 2 bases, with 9 bases left between them. What was sequenced was CD4+ T cells from PBMCs. This clonotype was sampled from a human donor with multiple sclerosis. The chain combines TRBV5-1 with TRBJ2-2; either TRBD1 or TRBD2 may fit D (6 bases each). CDR3 nucleotide sequence: TGCGCCAGCAGCGCGGGACACAACACCGGGGAGCTGTTTTTT. Protein: CASSAGHNTGELFF.